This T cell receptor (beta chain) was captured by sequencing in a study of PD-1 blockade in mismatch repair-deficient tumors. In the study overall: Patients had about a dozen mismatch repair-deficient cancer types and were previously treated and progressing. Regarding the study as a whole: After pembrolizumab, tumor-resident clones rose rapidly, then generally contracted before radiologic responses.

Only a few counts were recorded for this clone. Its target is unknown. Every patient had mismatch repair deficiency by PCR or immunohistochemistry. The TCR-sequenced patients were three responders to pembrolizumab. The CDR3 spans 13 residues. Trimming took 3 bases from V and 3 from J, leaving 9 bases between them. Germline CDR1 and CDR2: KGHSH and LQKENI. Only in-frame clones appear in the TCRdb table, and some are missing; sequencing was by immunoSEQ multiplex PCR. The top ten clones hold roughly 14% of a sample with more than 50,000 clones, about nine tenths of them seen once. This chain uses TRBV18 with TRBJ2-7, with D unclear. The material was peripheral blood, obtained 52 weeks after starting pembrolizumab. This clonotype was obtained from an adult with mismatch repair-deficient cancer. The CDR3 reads CASSPGGSYEQYF. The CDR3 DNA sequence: TGTGCCAGCTCACCTGGTGGCAGCTACGAGCAGTACTTC.